Given below is one TCR beta chain in context. The CDR3 contains 14 residues. Trimming shortened V by 8 bases and J by 5 bases, and 19 bases separated the two germline ends. CDR1 MGHRA and CDR2 YSYEKL come from the germline V gene. This sample was taken from a study of blood T cell repertoires in COVID-19. TCRdb's copy holds only in-frame clones and misses some; the assay was immunoSEQ multiplex PCR. The table records approximately 250,000 clones, around 80% of them present only once. This chain joins TRBV4-1 and TRBJ2-7; possible D gene TRBD2, 5 bases. The sample comprised peripheral blood. The sequence derives from a man aged 55 to 69 with acute or convalescent COVID-19. In DNA form, the CDR3 reads TGCGCCAGCGCCCCCGAGAGGGCCGTTGACGAGCAGTACTTC. The encoded protein is CASAPERAVDEQYF.